This TCR beta chain was profiled in a study of identical twins. TCRdb reprocessed the 5' RACE reads via MiXCR and lists one record per CDR3 protein. The sample lists some 250,000 distinct CDR3 sequences, about 6.7% occurring once. This CDR3 is 13 amino acids long. The germline V gene encodes CDR1 LGHNT and CDR2 FRNRAP. V was clipped by 5 bases and J by 3 bases; unmatched bases: 4. Study-level findings and limits: Out-of-frame alpha sequences common to twins exhibited an excess of low generation probability. It was possible that invariant MAIT and iNKT cells partly confounded the zero-insertion analyses.

About this clonotype: Antigen unknown. This could be a read error, since a much larger clone is one nucleotide away. The conserved phenylalanine or tryptophan normally closing the CDR3 is absent here, so this likely arose from a read error.

The sample was also linked to a second study, of T cells expressing NK-cell markers.

Sequencing was carried out using CD8+ T cells sorted from blood. The receptor was derived from a woman aged 18-30 years in good health. The J gene is TRBJ2-7, the V gene TRBV12-5, with 7 bases aligning to TRBD1. The DNA for the CDR3 is TGTGCTAGTGGTATCCGGGACAGCTACGAGCAGTACATC. Translating it yields CASGIRDSYEQYI.